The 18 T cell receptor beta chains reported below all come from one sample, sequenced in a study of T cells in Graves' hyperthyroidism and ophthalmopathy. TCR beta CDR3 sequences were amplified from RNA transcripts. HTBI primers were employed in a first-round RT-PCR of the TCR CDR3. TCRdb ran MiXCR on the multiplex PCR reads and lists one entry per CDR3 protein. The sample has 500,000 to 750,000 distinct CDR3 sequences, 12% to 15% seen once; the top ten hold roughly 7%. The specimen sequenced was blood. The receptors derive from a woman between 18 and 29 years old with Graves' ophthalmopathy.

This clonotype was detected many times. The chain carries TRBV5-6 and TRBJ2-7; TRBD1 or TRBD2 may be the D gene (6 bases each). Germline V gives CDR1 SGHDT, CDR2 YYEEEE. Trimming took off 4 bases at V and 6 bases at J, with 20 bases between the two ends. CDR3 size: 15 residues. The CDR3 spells CASSPLGQGGGEQYF. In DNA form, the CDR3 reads TGTGCCAGCAGCCCCTTGGGACAAGGAGGGGGCGAGCAGTACTTC.

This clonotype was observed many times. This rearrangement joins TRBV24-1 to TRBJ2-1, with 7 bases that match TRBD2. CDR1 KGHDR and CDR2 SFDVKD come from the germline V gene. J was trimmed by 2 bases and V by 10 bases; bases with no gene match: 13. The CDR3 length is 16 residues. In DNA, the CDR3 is TGTGCCACTACAAAGACGGGCGGGACTACCTACAATGAGCAGTTCTTC. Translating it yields CATTKTGGTTYNEQFF.

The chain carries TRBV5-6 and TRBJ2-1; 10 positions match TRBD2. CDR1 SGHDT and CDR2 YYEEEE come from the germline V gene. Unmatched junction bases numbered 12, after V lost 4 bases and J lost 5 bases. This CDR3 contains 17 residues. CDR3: CASSILPGTSANNEQFF. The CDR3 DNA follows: TGTGCCAGCAGCATCCTTCCTGGGACTAGCGCAAACAATGAGCAGTTCTTC.

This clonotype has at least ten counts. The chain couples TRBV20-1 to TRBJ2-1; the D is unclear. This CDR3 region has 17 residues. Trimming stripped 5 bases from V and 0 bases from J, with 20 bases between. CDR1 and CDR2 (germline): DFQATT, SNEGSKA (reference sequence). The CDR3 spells CSAPIGFGVNSYNEQFF. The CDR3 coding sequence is TGCAGTGCTCCTATCGGGTTTGGGGTAAACTCCTACAATGAGCAGTTCTTC.

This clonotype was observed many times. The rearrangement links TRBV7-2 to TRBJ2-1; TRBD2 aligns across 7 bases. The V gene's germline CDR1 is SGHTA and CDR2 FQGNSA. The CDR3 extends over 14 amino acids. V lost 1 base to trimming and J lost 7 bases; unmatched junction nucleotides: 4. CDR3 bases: TGTGCCAGCAGCTTAGAGAGGGAGGGGAATGAGCAGTTCTTC. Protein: CASSLEREGNEQFF.

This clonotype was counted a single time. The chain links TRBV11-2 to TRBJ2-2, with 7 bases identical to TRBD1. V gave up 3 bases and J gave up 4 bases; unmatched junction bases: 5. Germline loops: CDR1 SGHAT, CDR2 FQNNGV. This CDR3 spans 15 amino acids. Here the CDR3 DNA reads TGTGCCAGCAGCTTTTGGGACAGAATCACCGGGGAGCTGTTTTTT. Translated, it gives CASSFWDRITGELFF.

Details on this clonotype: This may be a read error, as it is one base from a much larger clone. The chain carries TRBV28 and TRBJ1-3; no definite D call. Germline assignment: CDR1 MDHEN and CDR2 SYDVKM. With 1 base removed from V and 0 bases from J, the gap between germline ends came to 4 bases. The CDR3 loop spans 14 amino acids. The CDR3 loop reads CASSLYTSGNTIYF. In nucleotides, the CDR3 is TGTGCCAGCAGTTTATACACCTCTGGAAACACCATATATTTT.

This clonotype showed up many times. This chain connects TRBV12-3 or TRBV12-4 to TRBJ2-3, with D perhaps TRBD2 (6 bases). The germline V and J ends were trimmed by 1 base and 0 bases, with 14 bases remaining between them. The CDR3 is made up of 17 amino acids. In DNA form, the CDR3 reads TGTGCCAGCAGTTTAGGGGTGGGGGGAAGAAGCACAGATACGCAGTATTTT. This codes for CASSLGVGGRSTDTQYF.

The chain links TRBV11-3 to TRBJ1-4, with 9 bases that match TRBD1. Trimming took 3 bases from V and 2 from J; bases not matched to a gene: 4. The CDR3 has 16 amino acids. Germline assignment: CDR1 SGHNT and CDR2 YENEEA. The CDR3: CASSFDGTGTNEKLFF. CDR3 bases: TGTGCCAGCAGCTTCGACGGGACAGGGACTAATGAAAAACTGTTTTTT.

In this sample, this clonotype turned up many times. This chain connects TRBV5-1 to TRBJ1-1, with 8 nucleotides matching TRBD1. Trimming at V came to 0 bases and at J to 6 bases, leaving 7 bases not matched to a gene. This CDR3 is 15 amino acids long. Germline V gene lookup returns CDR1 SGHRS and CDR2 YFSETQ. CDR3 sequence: CASSLEGQDVAEAFF. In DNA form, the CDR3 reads TGCGCCAGCAGCTTGGAGGGACAGGACGTCGCTGAAGCTTTCTTT.

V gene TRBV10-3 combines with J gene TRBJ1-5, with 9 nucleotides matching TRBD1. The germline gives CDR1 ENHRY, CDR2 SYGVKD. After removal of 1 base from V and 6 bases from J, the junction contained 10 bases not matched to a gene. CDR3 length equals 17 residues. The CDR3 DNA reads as TGTGCCATCAGTGAGTTTAGGGACAGGGAAGGGGGTCAGCCCCAGCATTTT. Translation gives CAISEFRDREGGQPQHF.

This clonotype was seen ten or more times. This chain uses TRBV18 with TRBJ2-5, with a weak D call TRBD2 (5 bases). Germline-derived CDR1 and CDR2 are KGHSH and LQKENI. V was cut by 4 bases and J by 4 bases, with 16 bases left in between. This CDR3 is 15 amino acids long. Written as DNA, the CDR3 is TGTGCCAGCTCACGTACGCTACCTCGGGGAGAGACCCAGTACTTC. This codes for CASSRTLPRGETQYF. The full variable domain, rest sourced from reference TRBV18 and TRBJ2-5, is NAGVMQNPRHLVRRRGQEARLRCSPMKGHSHVYWYRQLPEEGLKFMVYLQKENIIDESGMPKERFSAEFPKEGPSILRIQQVVRGDSAAYFCASSRTLPRGETQYFGPGTRLLVL.

This CDR3 is CASSSRGGGQPQHF. The CDR3 coding sequence is TGTGCCAGCAGCTCCCGGGGGGGTGGCCAGCCCCAGCATTTT. The V gene is TRBV9, the J gene TRBJ1-5, with D possibly being TRBD1 (5 bases). Germline-derived CDR1 and CDR2 are SGDLS and YYNGEE. V dropped 4 bases and J dropped 7 bases, with 15 bases sitting between them. The CDR3 extends over 14 amino acids.

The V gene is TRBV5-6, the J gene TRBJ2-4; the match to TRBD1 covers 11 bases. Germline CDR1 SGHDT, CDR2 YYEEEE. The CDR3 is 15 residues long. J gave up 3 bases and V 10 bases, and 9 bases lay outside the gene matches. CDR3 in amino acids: CASRDRGMVKNIQYF. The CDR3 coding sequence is TGTGCCTCACGGGACAGGGGGATGGTCAAAAACATTCAGTACTTC. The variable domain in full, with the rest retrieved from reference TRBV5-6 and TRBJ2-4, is DAGVTQSPTHLIKTRGQQVTLRCSPKSGHDTVSWYQQALGQGPQFIFQYYEEEERQRGNFPDRFSGHQFPNYSSELNVNALLLGDSALYLCASRDRGMVKNIQYFGAGTRLSVL.

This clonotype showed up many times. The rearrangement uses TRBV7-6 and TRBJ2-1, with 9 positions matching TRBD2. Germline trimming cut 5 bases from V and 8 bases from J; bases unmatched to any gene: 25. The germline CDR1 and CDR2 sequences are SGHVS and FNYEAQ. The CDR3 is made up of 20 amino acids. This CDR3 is CASSPPIRGVAGEDFDEQFF. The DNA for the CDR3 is TGTGCCAGCAGCCCTCCAATTAGGGGGGTAGCGGGAGAGGATTTCGATGAGCAGTTCTTC. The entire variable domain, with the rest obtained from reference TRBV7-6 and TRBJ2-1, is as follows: GAGVSQSPRYKVTKRGQDVALRCDPISGHVSLYWYRQALGQGPEFLTYFNYEAQQDKSGLPNDRFSAERPEGSISTLTIQRTEQRDSAMYRCASSPPIRGVAGEDFDEQFFGPGTRLTVL.

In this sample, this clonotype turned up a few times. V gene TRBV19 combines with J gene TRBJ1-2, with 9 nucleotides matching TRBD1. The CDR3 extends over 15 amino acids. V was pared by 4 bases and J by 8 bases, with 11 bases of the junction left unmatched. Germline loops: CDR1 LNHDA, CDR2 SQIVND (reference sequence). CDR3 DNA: TGTGCCAGTAGTAAGTCCGGGACAGGGATTTACGGCTACACCTTC. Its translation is CASSKSGTGIYGYTF.

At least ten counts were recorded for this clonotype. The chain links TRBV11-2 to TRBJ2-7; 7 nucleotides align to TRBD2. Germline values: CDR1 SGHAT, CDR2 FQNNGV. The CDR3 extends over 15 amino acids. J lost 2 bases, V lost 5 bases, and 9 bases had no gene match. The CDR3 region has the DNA TGTGCCAGCAGCCGCGGGGAGGGTATAACCTACGAGCAGTACTTC. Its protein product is CASSRGEGITYEQYF.

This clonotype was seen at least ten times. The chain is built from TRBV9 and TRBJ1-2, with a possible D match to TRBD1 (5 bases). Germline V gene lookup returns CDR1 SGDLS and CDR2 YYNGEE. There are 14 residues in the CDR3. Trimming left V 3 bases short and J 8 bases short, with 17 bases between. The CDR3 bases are TGTGCCAGCAGCGCCCGGGACGGCCCTGACGGCTACACCTTC. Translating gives CASSARDGPDGYTF.